Listed below are T cell receptor beta chains from one sample, sequenced in a study of cytomegalovirus exposure and HLA in healthy donors. Libraries were prepared by immunoSEQ multiplex PCR; TCRdb keeps only in-frame clonotypes and omits some of them. Among under 170,000 clones listed, roughly 78% were seen once. Sequenced: PBMCs. These receptors came from a man aged 50 to 59 in good health and CMV-seropositive. Both conserved end residues are part of each CDR3. The D gene is left open where the match is weak. Size values are once, few and many counts, or a class for expanded clones, and some rows have none.

CDR3aa: CASTNFPRADYGYTF
CDR3nt: TGTGCCAGCACTAACTTCCCCAGGGCGGACTATGGCTACACCTTC
v_gene: TRBV6-6
d_gene: .
abundance: .
j_gene: TRBJ1-2

CDR3aa: CASSFYAEYGYTF
CDR3nt: TGTGCCAGCAGTTTTTACGCCGAGTATGGCTACACCTTC
v_gene: TRBV27
d_gene: .
abundance: .
j_gene: TRBJ1-2

CDR3aa: CASSQVRGGRVYEQYF
CDR3nt: TGCGCCAGCAGCCAAGTTCGCGGCGGGAGGGTCTACGAGCAGTACTTC
v_gene: TRBV4-1
d_gene: TRBD2
abundance: .
j_gene: TRBJ2-7

CDR3aa: CASSGTGKAGANVLTF
CDR3nt: TGCGCCAGCAGTGGGACAGGGAAGGCTGGGGCCAACGTCCTGACTTTC
v_gene: TRBV10-2
d_gene: TRBD1
abundance: once
j_gene: TRBJ2-6

CDR3aa: CASSGMTGNEQYF
CDR3nt: TGTGCCAGCAGCGGAATGACAGGGAACGAGCAGTACTTC
v_gene: TRBV9
d_gene: TRBD1
abundance: once
j_gene: TRBJ2-7

CDR3aa: CASGTGRNQPQHF
CDR3nt: TGTGCCAGCGGGACAGGTCGTAATCAGCCCCAGCATTTT
v_gene: TRBV27
d_gene: TRBD1
abundance: .
j_gene: TRBJ1-5

CDR3aa: CASSLISGNYGYTF
CDR3nt: TGCGCCAGCAGCTTGATCTCAGGGAACTATGGCTACACCTTC
v_gene: TRBV5-1
d_gene: .
abundance: .
j_gene: TRBJ1-2

CDR3aa: CASSLLAGSTGELFF
CDR3nt: TGCGCCAGCAGCTTACTAGCGGGGAGCACCGGGGAGCTGTTTTTT
v_gene: TRBV5-1
d_gene: TRBD2
abundance: few
j_gene: TRBJ2-2

CDR3aa: CASSSLGSGSSDTQYF
CDR3nt: TGTGCCAGCAGTTCCCTTGGTAGCGGGAGCTCAGATACGCAGTATTTT
v_gene: TRBV28
d_gene: TRBD2
abundance: .
j_gene: TRBJ2-3

CDR3aa: CASSLTGTGNSPLHF
CDR3nt: TGTGCCAGCAGCTTAACAGGCACAGGGAATTCACCCCTCCACTTT
v_gene: TRBV7-2
d_gene: .
abundance: .
j_gene: TRBJ1-6

CDR3aa: CASSPTINTEAFF
CDR3nt: TGTGCCAGCTCGCCTACGATAAACACTGAAGCTTTCTTT
v_gene: TRBV18
d_gene: .
abundance: .
j_gene: TRBJ1-1

CDR3aa: CASSSAGQGFQEQFF
CDR3nt: TGTGCCAGCAGCTCCGCAGGACAGGGTTTCCAGGAACAGTTCTTC
v_gene: TRBV11-2
d_gene: TRBD1
abundance: .
j_gene: TRBJ2-1

CDR3aa: CASSGPDGGNEQFF
CDR3nt: TGTGCCAGTAGCGGACCGGACGGAGGGAATGAGCAGTTCTTC
v_gene: TRBV19
d_gene: .
abundance: .
j_gene: TRBJ2-1

CDR3aa: CASTGRRGSTPGELFF
CDR3nt: TGTGCCAGCACCGGCCGACGCGGCTCTACCCCCGGGGAGCTGTTTTTT
v_gene: TRBV28
d_gene: .
abundance: .
j_gene: TRBJ2-2

CDR3aa: CSVSGGRTNEKLFF
CDR3nt: TGCAGCGTGAGTGGGGGGAGAACTAATGAAAAACTGTTTTTT
v_gene: TRBV29-1
d_gene: .
abundance: .
j_gene: TRBJ1-4

CDR3aa: CASSQGGGRPGNEQFF
CDR3nt: TGTGCCAGCAGCCAAGGAGGCGGGAGGCCAGGGAATGAGCAGTTCTTC
v_gene: TRBV4-2
d_gene: TRBD2
abundance: .
j_gene: TRBJ2-1

CDR3aa: CASGSGANVLTF
CDR3nt: TGTGCCTCAGGGTCTGGGGCCAACGTCCTGACTTTC
v_gene: TRBV30
d_gene: .
abundance: .
j_gene: TRBJ2-6

CDR3aa: CASSLVLLAGVSTYEQYF
CDR3nt: TGTGCCAGCAGCTTAGTATTACTAGCGGGAGTATCAACCTACGAGCAGTACTTC
v_gene: TRBV7-8
d_gene: TRBD2
abundance: few
j_gene: TRBJ2-7

CDR3aa: CASSPTGGLSSYNEQFF
CDR3nt: TGTGCCAGCAGCCCGACAGGGGGATTGAGCTCCTACAATGAGCAGTTCTTC
v_gene: TRBV7-9
d_gene: TRBD1
abundance: .
j_gene: TRBJ2-1

CDR3aa: CASSPSGNTGNEQFF
CDR3nt: TGTGCCAGCAGCCCAAGCGGGAACACAGGCAATGAGCAGTTCTTC
v_gene: TRBV5-4
d_gene: TRBD2
abundance: .
j_gene: TRBJ2-1

CDR3aa: CAWSSSTSGIEQFF
CDR3nt: TGTGCCTGGAGTTCCTCGACTAGCGGGATTGAGCAGTTCTTC
v_gene: TRBV30
d_gene: TRBD2
abundance: .
j_gene: TRBJ2-1

CDR3aa: CASSRGTGDSYEQYF
CDR3nt: TGTGCCAGCAGCCGCGGGACAGGGGACTCCTACGAGCAGTACTTC
v_gene: TRBV6-1
d_gene: TRBD1
abundance: .
j_gene: TRBJ2-7

CDR3aa: CASSQTNRNEQFF
CDR3nt: TGTGCCAGCAGTCAGACAAACCGGAATGAGCAGTTCTTC
v_gene: TRBV28
d_gene: .
abundance: .
j_gene: TRBJ2-1

CDR3aa: CASSEDRTGAAAFF
CDR3nt: TGTGCCAGTAGTGAGGACAGGACCGGGGCTGCAGCTTTCTTT
v_gene: TRBV19
d_gene: TRBD1
abundance: .
j_gene: TRBJ1-1

CDR3aa: CASSLTTPYEQYF
CDR3nt: TGCGCCAGCAGCTTGACTACCCCCTACGAGCAGTACTTC
v_gene: TRBV5-1
d_gene: .
abundance: .
j_gene: TRBJ2-7

CDR3aa: CAISESSGDGGEEQYF
CDR3nt: TGTGCCATCAGTGAGTCGAGTGGGGACGGGGGGGAGGAGCAGTACTTC
v_gene: TRBV10-3
d_gene: TRBD2
abundance: .
j_gene: TRBJ2-7

CDR3aa: CASRRTGLLAETQYF
CDR3nt: TGTGCCAGCAGGAGAACGGGACTCCTAGCGGAGACCCAGTACTTC
v_gene: TRBV2
d_gene: .
abundance: .
j_gene: TRBJ2-5

CDR3aa: CASSDSAEASNEQFF
CDR3nt: TGTGCCAGCAGTGACTCAGCTGAGGCTTCCAATGAGCAGTTCTTC
v_gene: TRBV6-4
d_gene: .
abundance: .
j_gene: TRBJ2-1

CDR3aa: CASSESSTTDTQYF
CDR3nt: TGCGCCAGCAGTGAGTCGTCTACCACAGATACGCAGTATTTT
v_gene: TRBV10-2
d_gene: .
abundance: .
j_gene: TRBJ2-3

CDR3aa: CASSLATGTGVPGELFF
CDR3nt: TGTGCCAGCAGCTTGGCCACCGGGACAGGGGTTCCCGGGGAGCTGTTTTTT
v_gene: TRBV5-4
d_gene: TRBD1
abundance: .
j_gene: TRBJ2-2

CDR3aa: CASSLASRGTGNTIYF
CDR3nt: TGTGCCAGCAGCTTAGCAAGCAGGGGAACTGGAAACACCATATATTTT
v_gene: TRBV7-9
d_gene: .
abundance: few
j_gene: TRBJ1-3

CDR3aa: CASSQGHSNYGYTF
CDR3nt: TGTGCCAGCAGCCAGGGACATTCTAACTATGGCTACACCTTC
v_gene: TRBV4-2
d_gene: .
abundance: .
j_gene: TRBJ1-2

CDR3aa: CSAEQDLRVFF
CDR3nt: TGCAGTGCGGAACAAGACCTGAGGGTTTTCTTT
v_gene: TRBV20-1
d_gene: .
abundance: .
j_gene: TRBJ1-1

CDR3aa: CASSEGPGLAVQETQYF
CDR3nt: TGTGCCAGCAGCGAAGGGCCGGGACTAGCAGTCCAAGAGACCCAGTACTTC
v_gene: TRBV7-6
d_gene: TRBD2
abundance: .
j_gene: TRBJ2-5

CDR3aa: CASSDTVTPNTEAFF
CDR3nt: TGCGCCAGCAGTGATACCGTGACACCGAACACTGAAGCTTTCTTT
v_gene: TRBV10-1
d_gene: .
abundance: once
j_gene: TRBJ1-1

CDR3aa: CASSSLAGGLPDTQYF
CDR3nt: TGTGCCAGCAGTTCCCTAGCGGGAGGGCTCCCAGATACGCAGTATTTT
v_gene: TRBV28
d_gene: TRBD2
abundance: .
j_gene: TRBJ2-3

CDR3aa: CASYTTGEAFF
CDR3nt: TGTGCCAGCTATACCACGGGTGAAGCTTTCTTT
v_gene: TRBV6-5
d_gene: .
abundance: .
j_gene: TRBJ1-1

CDR3aa: CASNRDMYSPLHF
CDR3nt: TGTGCCAGCAATCGGGACATGTATTCACCCCTCCACTTT
v_gene: TRBV6-5
d_gene: .
abundance: .
j_gene: TRBJ1-6

CDR3aa: CATSSSGASNQPQHF
CDR3nt: TGTGCCACCAGCAGTAGTGGGGCTAGCAATCAGCCCCAGCATTTT
v_gene: TRBV15
d_gene: .
abundance: few
j_gene: TRBJ1-5

CDR3aa: CSSSFGTGELFF
CDR3nt: TGTTCCAGCAGCTTCGGGACCGGGGAGCTGTTTTTT
v_gene: TRBV7-9
d_gene: .
abundance: .
j_gene: TRBJ2-2

CDR3aa: CASSRTGVYTEAFF
CDR3nt: TGTGCCAGCAGCCGCACAGGGGTCTACACTGAAGCTTTCTTT
v_gene: TRBV6-5
d_gene: TRBD1
abundance: .
j_gene: TRBJ1-1

CDR3aa: CASSLVRSGSYEQYF
CDR3nt: TGCGCCAGCAGCTTGGTCCGGTCCGGCTCCTACGAGCAGTACTTC
v_gene: TRBV5-1
d_gene: .
abundance: .
j_gene: TRBJ2-7

CDR3aa: CASSSRQGGNTGELFF
CDR3nt: TGTGCCAGCAGCTCCCGACAGGGGGGGAACACCGGGGAGCTGTTTTTT
v_gene: TRBV11-2
d_gene: TRBD1
abundance: .
j_gene: TRBJ2-2

CDR3aa: CSVERSNTGELFF
CDR3nt: TGCAGCGTTGAGCGTTCGAACACCGGGGAGCTGTTTTTT
v_gene: TRBV29-1
d_gene: .
abundance: .
j_gene: TRBJ2-2

CDR3aa: CASRPAGQGGAGELFF
CDR3nt: TGTGCCAGCAGGCCCGCGGGACAGGGAGGGGCCGGGGAGCTGTTTTTT
v_gene: TRBV5-4
d_gene: TRBD1
abundance: .
j_gene: TRBJ2-2

CDR3aa: CASTAKTRGPAFF
CDR3nt: TGTGCCAGCACAGCAAAAACCAGGGGGCCTGCTTTCTTT
v_gene: TRBV21-1
d_gene: .
abundance: .
j_gene: TRBJ1-1

CDR3aa: CASSHRGSNGELFF
CDR3nt: TGTGCCAGCAGTCACCGGGGGAGTAACGGGGAGCTGTTTTTT
v_gene: TRBV28
d_gene: .
abundance: .
j_gene: TRBJ2-2

CDR3aa: CASSDPGRASGNTIYF
CDR3nt: TGTGCCAGCAGTGATCCGGGAAGGGCTTCTGGAAACACCATATATTTT
v_gene: TRBV6-1
d_gene: .
abundance: .
j_gene: TRBJ1-3